Below, 15 T cell receptor beta chains from the same sample are listed, as sequenced in a study of shared clonotypes between healthy human individuals. Method: immunoSEQ multiplex PCR; TCRdb's copy keeps in-frame clones and lacks some. The sample holds about 2.1 million clones; around 93% are singletons and the top ten take more than 1.5%. Naive CD8 cells lacked CD45RO and underwent positive selection for CCR7, leaving out terminally differentiated effector memory CD45RA+ cells. The sample taken for sequencing was naive CD8+ T cells from PBMCs. The receptors come from a man aged 18 to 29 in good health. Some clones in this sample may be carry-over from other donors' samples.

V usage is TRBV5-5 and J usage is TRBJ1-5, with 9 nucleotides matching TRBD1. Germline V gene sequence: CDR1 SGHKS, CDR2 YYEKEE (reference sequence). Unmatched junction bases numbered 10, after V lost 3 bases and J lost 6 bases. The CDR3 runs to 16 residues. This chain's CDR3 is CASSYGQGRLIQPQHF. The CDR3 bases are TGTGCCAGCAGCTACGGACAGGGGAGGTTGATTCAGCCCCAGCATTTT.

The gene calls are TRBV28 and TRBJ2-3, with 13 positions matching TRBD2. J lost 0 bases, V lost 3 bases, and 3 bases had no gene match. The CDR3 length is 17 residues. Looked up from germline, CDR1 is MDHEN and CDR2 is SYDVKM. In DNA form, the CDR3 reads TGTGCCAGCAGTTTCGGGACTAGCGGGACGAGCACAGATACGCAGTATTTT. This gives the protein CASSFGTSGTSTDTQYF.

This CDR3 is CASSRAGDGYTF. DNA of the CDR3: TGTGCCAGCTCCCGGGCAGGAGATGGCTACACCTTC. The V call is TRBV18, the J call TRBJ1-2; D uncertain. The CDR3 consists of 12 residues. V shed 6 bases and J shed 6 bases, with 11 bases lying between them. CDR1 is KGHSH and CDR2 is LQKENI in the germline V gene.

The V and J genes are TRBV11-2 and TRBJ1-3; 11 bases align to TRBD1. The CDR3 has 20 residues. V dropped 0 bases and J dropped 0; count of bases not matched to a gene: 10. The germline gives CDR1 SGHAT, CDR2 FQNNGV. CDR3 sequence reads: CASSLDSGQGALLSGNTIYF. The CDR3 region has the DNA TGTGCCAGCAGCTTAGATAGTGGACAGGGGGCTCTTCTCTCTGGAAACACCATATATTTT.

The chain uses TRBV27 and TRBJ2-5; TRBD2 is a possible D gene (5 bases). Germline-derived CDR1 and CDR2 are MNHEY and SMNVEV (reference sequence). The CDR3 loop spans 14 amino acids. V was shortened by 6 bases and J by 0 bases, with 11 bases between the two germline ends. CDR3: CASRKRGYQETQYF. CDR3 nucleotide sequence: TGTGCCAGCAGAAAGAGAGGGTACCAAGAGACCCAGTACTTC.

The CDR3 DNA reads TGTGCTAGTGGTTTGATCGGGACAGGCTATGGCTACACCTTC. This sequence encodes CASGLIGTGYGYTF. The chain combines TRBV12-5 with TRBJ1-2, with 8 bases lining up with TRBD1. V was clipped by 2 bases and J by 4 bases; unmatched bases: 3. The CDR3 has 14 amino acids. CDR1 is LGHNT, CDR2 FRNRAP, per germline.

The chain uses TRBV25-1 and TRBJ2-7; 8 nucleotides agree with TRBD2. In germline, CDR1 is MGHDK, CDR2 SYGVNS. CDR3 size: 14 residues. Losses at the gene ends were 4 bases for V and 4 bases for J; bases not matched to a gene: 6. This chain's CDR3 is CASSVAGLRYEQYF. DNA for the CDR3: TGTGCCAGCAGTGTAGCGGGATTGAGGTACGAGCAGTACTTC.

The chain joins TRBV27 to TRBJ2-7, with TRBD2 matching over 10 bases. Germline CDR1 and CDR2: MNHEY and SMNVEV (reference sequence). The CDR3 spans 13 residues. Trimming removed 8 bases from V and 4 bases from J; junction bases left unmatched: 5. CDR3 coding DNA: TGTGCCAGCTTGGGAGCGGGAGGGTACGAGCAGTACTTC. Translated: CASLGAGGYEQYF.

This clone was counted only a few times. The chain is built from TRBV19 and TRBJ1-1; weak D call: TRBD1 (5 bases). The CDR3 covers 13 residues. Trimming removed 5 bases at V and 7 bases at J, with 14 bases between. Germline V gives CDR1 LNHDA, CDR2 SQIVND (reference sequence). CDR3 nucleotides: TGTGCCAGTAGTGTAAAACCAGGGTTTGAAGCTTTCTTT. It yields the protein CASSVKPGFEAFF.

The chain recombines TRBV29-1 with TRBJ1-1, with a tentative D call TRBD1 (5 bases). The CDR3 consists of 13 residues. Germline CDR1 and CDR2: SQVTM and ANQGSEA. V was clipped by 2 bases and J by 7 bases, with 14 bases between them. Here the CDR3 reads CSVEHGGFGEAFF. The CDR3 DNA reads as TGCAGCGTTGAACACGGGGGGTTCGGTGAAGCTTTCTTT.

The chain couples TRBV28 to TRBJ2-7; 8 positions agree with TRBD1. From germline, CDR1 is MDHEN and CDR2 SYDVKM. Germline trimming cut 6 bases from V and 3 bases from J; bases unmatched to any gene: 13. This CDR3 region has 16 residues. The CDR3 nucleotides are TGTGCCAGCAGGGGGTTGATGGGACAGGTAGGCTACGAGCAGTACTTC. Translated, it gives CASRGLMGQVGYEQYF.

This clone was detected only once. The chain combines TRBV27 with TRBJ2-3; TRBD2 agrees at 7 bases. J lost 9 bases, V lost 2 bases, and 8 bases had no gene match. This CDR3 is 14 amino acids long. Germline CDR1 reads MNHEY; CDR2 reads SMNVEV (reference sequence). The CDR3 loop is CASSLMAGADTQYF. For the CDR3, the DNA is TGTGCCAGCAGTTTAATGGCGGGAGCTGACACGCAGTATTTT.

Turning to this clone: The sample holds other DNA sequences that translate to the same CDR3. V is TRBV9 and J is TRBJ2-7; a possible D gene is TRBD2 (6 bases). The CDR3 covers 14 residues. V lost 2 bases, J lost 2 bases, and 11 bases lay in between. Per germline, CDR1 SGDLS and CDR2 YYNGEE. The DNA of the CDR3 is TGTGCCAGCAGCGTCAGTAGCGGTACCTACGAGCAGTACTTC. It is translated as CASSVSSGTYEQYF.

This chain uses TRBV7-9 with TRBJ1-4; no reliable D call. The ends were cut back, 3 bases at V and 6 bases at J, with 11 bases in the middle. The CDR3 has 14 amino acids. Germline loops: CDR1 SEHNR, CDR2 FQNEAQ (reference sequence). CDR3 region: CASSFSGLDEKLFF. The CDR3 region has the DNA TGTGCCAGCAGCTTCTCGGGGTTAGATGAAAAACTGTTTTTT.

The chain uses TRBV19 and TRBJ2-1; TRBD2 matches 9 bases. There are 13 residues in the CDR3. Trimming took 5 bases from V and 8 from J; bases not matched to a gene: 4. Germline V lookup: CDR1 LNHDA, CDR2 SQIVND (reference sequence). The CDR3 here is CASSERTSDEQFF. The CDR3 DNA follows: TGTGCCAGTAGTGAGAGGACTAGCGATGAGCAGTTCTTC.